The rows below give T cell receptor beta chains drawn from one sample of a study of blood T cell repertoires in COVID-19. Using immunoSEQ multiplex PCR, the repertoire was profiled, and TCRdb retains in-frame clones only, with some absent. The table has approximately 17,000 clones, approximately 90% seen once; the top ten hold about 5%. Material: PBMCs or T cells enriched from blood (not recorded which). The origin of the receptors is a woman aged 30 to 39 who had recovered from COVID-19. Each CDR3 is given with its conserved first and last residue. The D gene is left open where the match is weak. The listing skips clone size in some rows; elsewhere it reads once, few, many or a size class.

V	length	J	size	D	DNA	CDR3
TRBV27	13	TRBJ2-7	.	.	TGTGCCAGCTCCCCCGGGGACTCCTACGAGCAGTACTTC	CASSPGDSYEQYF
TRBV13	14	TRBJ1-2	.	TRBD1	TGTGCCAGCAGCTTCGGGACAGGGGCGGGAGGCTACACCTTC	CASSFGTGAGGYTF
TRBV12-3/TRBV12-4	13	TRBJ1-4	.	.	TGTGCCAGCAGGTCGGGAGAAAGTGAAAAACTGTTTTTT	CASRSGESEKLFF
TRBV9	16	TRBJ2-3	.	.	TGTGCCAGCAGCGTAGCAGGGGACAAGAACACAGATACGCAGTATTTT	CASSVAGDKNTDTQYF
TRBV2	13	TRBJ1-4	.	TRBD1	TGTGCCAGCAGCGGGACAGGGAATGAAAAACTGTTTTTT	CASSGTGNEKLFF
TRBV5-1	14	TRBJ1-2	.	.	TGCGCCAGCAGCACAACTAACCAGGGGCGAGGCTACACCTTC	CASSTTNQGRGYTF
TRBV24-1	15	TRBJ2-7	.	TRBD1	TGTGCCACCAGTGACCGGACAGGGGACAACTACGAGCAGTACTTC	CATSDRTGDNYEQYF
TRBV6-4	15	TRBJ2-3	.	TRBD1	TGTGCCAGCAGTGACTCCGGACAGGGGTCAGATACGCAGTATTTT	CASSDSGQGSDTQYF
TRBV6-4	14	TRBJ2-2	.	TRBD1	TGTGCCAGCAAACCCACAGGGGACACCGGGGAGCTGTTTTTT	CASKPTGDTGELFF
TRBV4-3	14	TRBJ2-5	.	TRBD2	TGCGCCAGCAGCCAAGGCCGGGAGGTGGAGACCCAGTACTTC	CASSQGREVETQYF
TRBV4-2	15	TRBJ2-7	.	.	TGTGCCAGCAGCCAAGAGGAAGGAGGGGTGCCCGAGCAGTACTTC	CASSQEEGGVPEQYF
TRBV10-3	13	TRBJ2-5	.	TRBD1	TGTGCCATCAGTCTGGGACAGCAAGAGACCCAGTACTTC	CAISLGQQETQYF
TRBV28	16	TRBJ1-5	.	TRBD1	TGTGCCAGCAGTCTTCGACAGGGACGATTGGGTCAGCCCCAGCATTTT	CASSLRQGRLGQPQHF
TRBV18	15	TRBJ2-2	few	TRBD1	TGTGCCAGCTCACCACTGGGACAGGGGATCGGGGAGCTGTTTTTT	CASSPLGQGIGELFF
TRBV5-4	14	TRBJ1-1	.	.	TGTGCCAGCAGAATTGGCGGGGTTGACACTGAAGCTTTCTTT	CASRIGGVDTEAFF
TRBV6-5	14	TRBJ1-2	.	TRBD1	TGTGCCAGCGACCCTGGACAGGGGAGCTATGGCTACACCTTC	CASDPGQGSYGYTF
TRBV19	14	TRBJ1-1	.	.	TGTGCCAGTAGTCGCAGGGTGATGAACACTGAAGCTTTCTTT	CASSRRVMNTEAFF
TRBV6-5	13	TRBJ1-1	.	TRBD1	TGTGCCAGTTACAGGGGCGAGAACACTGAAGCTTTCTTT	CASYRGENTEAFF
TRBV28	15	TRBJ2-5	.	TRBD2	TGTGCCAGCAGTGCGACTAGCGGGGGGTCAGAGACCCAGTACTTC	CASSATSGGSETQYF
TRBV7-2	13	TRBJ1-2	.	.	TGTGCCAGCAGCTCGACAGTCGGCTATGGCTACACCTTC	CASSSTVGYGYTF
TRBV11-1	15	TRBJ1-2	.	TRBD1	TGTGCCAGCAGCTTGAGACGGGGACAGAACTATGGCTACACCTTC	CASSLRRGQNYGYTF
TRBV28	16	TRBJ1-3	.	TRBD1	TGTGCCAGCAGTCGCCCGGGACAGGTCTCTGGAAACACCATATATTTT	CASSRPGQVSGNTIYF
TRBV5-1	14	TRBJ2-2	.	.	TGCGCCAGCAGCTACGACAGTTACACCGGGGAGCTGTTTTTT	CASSYDSYTGELFF
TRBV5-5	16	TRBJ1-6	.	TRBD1	TGTGCCAGCAGCTACTACAGGGGGACCTATAATTCACCCCTCCACTTT	CASSYYRGTYNSPLHF
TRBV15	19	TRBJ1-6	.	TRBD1	TGTGCCACCAGCAGGGATCACAGGGGGCAGGCATCCTATAATTCACCCCTCCACTTT	CATSRDHRGQASYNSPLHF
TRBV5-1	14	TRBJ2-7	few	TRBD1	TGCGCCAGCAGCTTTGGGACAGGATCCTACGAGCAGTACTTC	CASSFGTGSYEQYF
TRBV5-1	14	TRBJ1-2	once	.	TGCGCCAGCAGCTTGGGTTCAGGGGCAGATGGCTACACCTTC	CASSLGSGADGYTF
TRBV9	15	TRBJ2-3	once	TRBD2	TGTGCCAGCAGCTTGGTAGCGGGGGGCACAGATACGCAGTATTTT	CASSLVAGGTDTQYF
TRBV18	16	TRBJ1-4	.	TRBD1	TGTGCCAGCTCCCCTACCGGGACAGGAGATAATGAAAAACTGTTTTTT	CASSPTGTGDNEKLFF
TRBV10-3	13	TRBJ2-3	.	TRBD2	TGTGCCACCCTACCGGGGGGACCCGGTACGCAGTATTTT	CATLPGGPGTQYF
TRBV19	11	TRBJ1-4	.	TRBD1	TGTGCCGGCTACGAGGGGGCGGAACTGTTTTTT	CAGYEGAELFF
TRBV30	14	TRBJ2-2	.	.	TGTGCCTGGATCAACAACAGGGTGGGAGGGGAGCTGTTTTTT	CAWINNRVGGELFF
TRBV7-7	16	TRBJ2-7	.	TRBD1	TGTGCCAGCAGCCCGAACGGACAGGCCCCCTTAAGAGAGCAGTACTTC	CASSPNGQAPLREQYF
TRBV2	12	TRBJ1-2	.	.	TGTGCCAGCAGTGGTGACAGCGCTGGCTACACCTTC	CASSGDSAGYTF
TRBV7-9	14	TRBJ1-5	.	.	TGTGCCAGCAGCTTTGACAGTCTCAATCAGCCCCAGCATTTT	CASSFDSLNQPQHF
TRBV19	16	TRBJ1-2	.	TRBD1	TGTGCCAGTACGGGGACAGGGATTGAAGCTAACTATGGCTACACCTTC	CASTGTGIEANYGYTF
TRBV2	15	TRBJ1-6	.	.	TGTGCCTCCCGTGAAGGCAGCTCCTATAATTCACCCCTCCACTTT	CASREGSSYNSPLHF
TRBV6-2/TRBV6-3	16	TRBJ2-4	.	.	TGTGCCAGCAGTTCAGATCTGACAGTAGCCAAAAACATTCAGTACTTC	CASSSDLTVAKNIQYF
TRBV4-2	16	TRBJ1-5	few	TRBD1	TGTGCCAGCAGCCAAGATGGGACAGGGGACAATCAGCCCCAGCATTTT	CASSQDGTGDNQPQHF
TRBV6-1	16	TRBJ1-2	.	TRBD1	TGTGCCAGCAGTGGACTCCGGGACAGGAGAAACTATGGCTACACCTTC	CASSGLRDRRNYGYTF
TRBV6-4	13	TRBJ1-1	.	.	TGTGCCAGCAGTACTGACAGCAACACTGAAGCTTTCTTT	CASSTDSNTEAFF
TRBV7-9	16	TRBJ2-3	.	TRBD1	TGTGCCAGCAGCTCAACTTTCGGACAGGGCTCAGATACGCAGTATTTT	CASSSTFGQGSDTQYF
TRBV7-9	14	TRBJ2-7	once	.	TGTGCCAGCATCCCCTCCGGGGGATTATACGAGCAGTACTTC	CASIPSGGLYEQYF
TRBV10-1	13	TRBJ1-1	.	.	TGCGCCAGCAGGGAACAGGGGAACACTGAAGCTTTCTTT	CASREQGNTEAFF
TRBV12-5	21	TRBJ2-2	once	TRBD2	TGTGCTAGTGGTTTGGGCCCGACCCCAATTTTGCGGGGGGCCTACACCGGGGAGCTGTTTTTT	CASGLGPTPILRGAYTGELFF
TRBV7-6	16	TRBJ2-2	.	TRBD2	TGTGCCAGCAGCTTAAGCGGGGGAACCAGAACCGGGGAGCTGTTTTTT	CASSLSGGTRTGELFF
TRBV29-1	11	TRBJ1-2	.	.	TGCAGCGTTGTAGCCAACTATGGCTACACCTTC	CSVVANYGYTF
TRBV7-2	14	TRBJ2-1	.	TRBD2	TGTGCCAGCAGCTTACGCTTTGGGGGGGACGAGCAGTTCTTC	CASSLRFGGDEQFF
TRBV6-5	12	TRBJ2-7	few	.	TGTGCCAGCAGTTACGGCCCCTACGAGCAGTACTTC	CASSYGPYEQYF
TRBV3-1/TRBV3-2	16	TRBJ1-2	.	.	TGTGCCAGCAGCCAAGATTCGACAGGCCGGAACTATGGCTACACCTTC	CASSQDSTGRNYGYTF
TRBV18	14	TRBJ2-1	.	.	TGTGCCAGCTCACTGCGGCAGTCCTACAATGAGCAGTTCTTC	CASSLRQSYNEQFF
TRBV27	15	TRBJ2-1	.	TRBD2	TGTGCCAGCAGTTTACGGCGGGGGGGCCCGAATGAGCAGTTCTTC	CASSLRRGGPNEQFF
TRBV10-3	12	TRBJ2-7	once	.	TGTGCCATCAGTGAGGAGGGATACGAGCAGTACTTC	CAISEEGYEQYF
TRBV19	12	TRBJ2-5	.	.	TGTGCCAGTAGTATAATCGGAGAGACCCAGTACTTC	CASSIIGETQYF
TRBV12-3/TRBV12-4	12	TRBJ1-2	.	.	TGTGCCAGCAGTTTGGGCGGGGGTGGCTACACCTTC	CASSLGGGGYTF
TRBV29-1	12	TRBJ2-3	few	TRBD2	TGCAGCGTAGCGGGGGCCACAGATACGCAGTATTTT	CSVAGATDTQYF
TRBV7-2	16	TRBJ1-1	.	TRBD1	TGTGCCAGCAGCTTACTTTTGTCACAGGGGGTCCCTGAAGCTTTCTTT	CASSLLLSQGVPEAFF
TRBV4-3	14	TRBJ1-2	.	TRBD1	TGCGCCAGCAGCCCCGGGACAGGGTCCTATGGCTACACCTTC	CASSPGTGSYGYTF